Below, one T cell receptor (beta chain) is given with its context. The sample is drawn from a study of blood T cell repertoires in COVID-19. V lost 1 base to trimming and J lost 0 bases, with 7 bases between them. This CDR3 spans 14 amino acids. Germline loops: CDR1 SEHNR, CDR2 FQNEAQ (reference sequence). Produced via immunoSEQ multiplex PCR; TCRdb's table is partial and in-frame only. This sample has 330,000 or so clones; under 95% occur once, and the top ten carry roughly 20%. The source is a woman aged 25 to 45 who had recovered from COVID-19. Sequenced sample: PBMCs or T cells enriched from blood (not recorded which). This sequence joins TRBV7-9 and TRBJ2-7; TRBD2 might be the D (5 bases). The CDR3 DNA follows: TGTGCCAGCAGCTTAGGCGGGTACTCCTACGAGCAGTACTTC. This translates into CASSLGGYSYEQYF.